The text below deals with one TCR beta chain. This record comes from a study of blood T cell repertoires in COVID-19. Across about two dozen US areas, participants ranged in age from 18 to 89 years. How the authors handled the data: The assay estimated nucleated cells by amplifying reference gene primers. TCRdb keeps only in-frame clones here, not all; method: immunoSEQ multiplex PCR. V and J calls and clone size are copied from that table; D and trimming were computed from the DNA. The sample includes over 250,000 clones, around 87% of them seen just once. The V gene lost 5 bases and the J gene lost 10 bases, with 11 bases spanning the gap. Germline CDR1 is SGHTA and CDR2 is FQGNSA. This CDR3 is built from 11 residues.

This rearrangement joins TRBV7-2 to TRBJ2-5, with D perhaps matching TRBD1 (6 bases). The source material was PBMCs or T cells enriched from blood (not recorded which). The sequence derives from a woman aged 30 to 39 who had recovered from COVID-19. CDR3 amino acids: CASSETGSQYF. The CDR3 coding sequence is TGTGCCAGCAGCGAGACAGGTAGCCAGTACTTC.